The present T cell receptor beta chain was sequenced within a study of T cell repertoires in cytomegalovirus infection. Turning to the study itself: The public TCR beta signatures pointed to both CMV infection and matching HLA type. Notes on the study in general: The ex vivo response was dominated by HLA-C-restricted CMV-specific TCR beta clonotypes. Carriage of CMV together with the relevant HLA was identifiable through cumulative public TCR beta family frequency.

Trimming pared 4 bases from V and 6 bases from J, leaving 16 bases between. This CDR3 spans 14 amino acids. Germline CDR1 ENHRY, CDR2 SYGVKD. The table lists this clonotype with a few counts. The antigen is undetermined. One entry per CDR3 protein, called by TCRdb with MiXCR from the reads. The table includes around 740,000 distinct CDR3 sequences, 35% detected once. The chain recombines TRBV10-3 with TRBJ2-7; D uncertain. The origin of this receptor is a human donor in good health (CMV status not recorded). Some clones in this sample may be carry-over from other donors' samples. The sample was PBMCs. CDR3 in amino acids: CAISGNSGPGEQYF. The CDR3 nucleotides read TGTGCCATCAGTGGAAACTCGGGCCCGGGCGAGCAGTACTTC.